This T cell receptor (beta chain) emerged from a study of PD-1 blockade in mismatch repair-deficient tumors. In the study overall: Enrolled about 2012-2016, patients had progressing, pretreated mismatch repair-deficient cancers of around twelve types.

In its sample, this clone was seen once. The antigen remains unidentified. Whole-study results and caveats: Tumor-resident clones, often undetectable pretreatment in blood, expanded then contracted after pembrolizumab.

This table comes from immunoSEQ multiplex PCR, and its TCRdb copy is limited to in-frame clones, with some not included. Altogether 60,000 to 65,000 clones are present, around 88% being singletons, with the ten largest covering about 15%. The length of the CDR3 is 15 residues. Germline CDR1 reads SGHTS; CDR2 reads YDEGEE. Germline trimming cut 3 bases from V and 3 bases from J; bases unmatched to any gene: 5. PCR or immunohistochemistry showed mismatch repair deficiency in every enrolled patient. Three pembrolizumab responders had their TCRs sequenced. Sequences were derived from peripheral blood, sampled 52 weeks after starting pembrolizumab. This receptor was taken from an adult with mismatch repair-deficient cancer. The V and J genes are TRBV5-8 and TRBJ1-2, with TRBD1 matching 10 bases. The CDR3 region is CASSWRDRGDYGYTF. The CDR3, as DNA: TGTGCCAGCAGCTGGAGGGACAGGGGAGACTATGGCTACACCTTC.